These 17 T cell receptor beta chains share one sample of origin, sequenced in a study of blood T cell repertoires in COVID-19. This table comes from immunoSEQ multiplex PCR, and its TCRdb copy is limited to in-frame clones, with some not included. The table lists around 100,000 clones, around 91% of them singletons, with 32% in the top ten. Sequencing was done on a sample of peripheral blood. The receptors here all came from a woman older than 75 with acute or convalescent COVID-19.

The rearrangement uses TRBV28 and TRBJ1-4; 8 positions match TRBD1. The CDR3 totals 14 residues. The germline V gene encodes CDR1 MDHEN and CDR2 SYDVKM. V was clipped by 5 bases and J by 4 bases; unmatched bases: 3. CDR3 in DNA: TGTGCCAGCAGTGTCGGACAGGGTAATGAAAAACTGTTTTTT. This encodes CASSVGQGNEKLFF.

The chain employs TRBV29-1 and TRBJ2-7; weak D call: TRBD2 (6 bases). The CDR3 covers 13 residues. Germline assignment: CDR1 SQVTM and CDR2 ANQGSEA. With 6 bases removed from V and 6 bases from J, the gap between germline ends came to 18 bases. The CDR3 protein is CSVLGGAGVEQYF. The CDR3 bases are TGCAGCGTCCTGGGAGGTGCCGGGGTCGAGCAGTACTTC.

The chain recombines TRBV19 with TRBJ2-1; possibly TRBD1 for D (6 bases). In germline, CDR1 is LNHDA, CDR2 SQIVND (reference sequence). This CDR3 region has 17 residues. Deletions cut 7 bases from V and 7 bases from J, with 26 bases between. DNA of the CDR3: TGTGCCAGTACAGAACAGGGTGTTAGGCAATTGATAAATGAGCAGTTCTTC. This encodes CASTEQGVRQLINEQFF.

The chain combines TRBV10-3 with TRBJ1-1; D possibly corresponds to TRBD1 (5 bases). CDR3 length: 15 residues. V was shortened by 5 bases and J by 2 bases, with 15 bases between the two germline ends. Germline-derived CDR1 and CDR2 are ENHRY and SYGVKD. DNA of the CDR3: TGTGCCATCAGTCAACTTACAGGATTCAACACTGAAGCTTTCTTT. Its protein product is CAISQLTGFNTEAFF.

This sequence joins TRBV6-5 and TRBJ1-1; tentative D call: TRBD1 (6 bases). Germline-derived CDR1 and CDR2 are MNHEY and SVGAGI. The CDR3 is 13 residues long. Trimming removed 6 bases at V and 4 bases at J, with 12 bases between. The DNA of the CDR3 is TGTGCCAGCAGCCGAGCAGGGGTCACTGAAGCTTTCTTT. It is translated as CASSRAGVTEAFF.

The chain employs TRBV5-1 and TRBJ2-5; weak D call: TRBD2 (5 bases). This CDR3 is 16 amino acids long. V was cut by 0 bases and J by 6 bases, with 18 bases left in between. In germline, CDR1 is SGHRS, CDR2 YFSETQ. In nucleotides, the CDR3 is TGCGCCAGCAGCTTGGAAGGACTGCCTAATCACAAGACCCAGTACTTC. This gives the protein CASSLEGLPNHKTQYF.

The J gene is TRBJ2-3, the V gene TRBV24-1; D is uncertain. CDR3 length: 12 residues. Germline CDR1 KGHDR, CDR2 SFDVKD. The V end was cut by 1 base, the J end by 7 bases, with 5 bases between. For the CDR3, the DNA is TGTGCCACCAGTGATTTTATGTATACGCAGTATTTT. Translating it yields CATSDFMYTQYF.

The chain has TRBV28 and TRBJ2-3; D uncertain. V shed 5 bases and J shed 0 bases, with 15 bases lying between them. This CDR3 region has 16 residues. The germline CDR1 and CDR2 sequences are MDHEN and SYDVKM. Here the CDR3 reads CASSPDRRRSTDTQYF. The CDR3 nucleotides read TGTGCCAGCAGTCCGGATAGGCGGCGGAGCACAGATACGCAGTATTTT.

The chain is built from TRBV9 and TRBJ2-6, with 10 bases lining up with TRBD1. Germline V gene lookup returns CDR1 SGDLS and CDR2 YYNGEE. V dropped 2 bases and J dropped 2; count of bases not matched to a gene: 7. The CDR3 length is 18 residues. The CDR3 coding sequence is TGTGCCAGCAGCGTTTGGGACAGGGGATCAACTGGGGCCAACGTCCTGACTTTC. This encodes CASSVWDRGSTGANVLTF.

The rearrangement uses TRBV5-1 and TRBJ1-1; D remains ambiguous. Trimming cost V 2 bases and J 0 bases, with 11 bases left between them. Germline lookup yields CDR1 SGHRS and CDR2 YFSETQ. This CDR3 spans 15 amino acids. The CDR3, as DNA: TGCGCCAGCAGCTTCGGAGGGCAGATGAACACTGAAGCTTTCTTT. It codes for CASSFGGQMNTEAFF.

This chain uses TRBV7-7 with TRBJ2-5; TRBD2 matches at 9 bases. Trimming at V came to 5 bases and at J to 1 base, leaving 5 bases not matched to a gene. The CDR3 is 15 amino acids. Germline assignment: CDR1 SSHAT and CDR2 FNYEAQ (reference sequence). In nucleotides, the CDR3 is TGTGCCAGCAGCAAGACTAGCGGTCCCCAAGAGACCCAGTACTTC. Protein product: CASSKTSGPQETQYF.

The CDR3 here is CAITERGGLTGELFF. DNA of the CDR3: TGTGCCATCACAGAGCGGGGGGGCCTCACCGGGGAGCTGTTTTTT. The chain combines TRBV10-3 with TRBJ2-2; 10 bases are a match to TRBD2. J lost 4 bases, V lost 7 bases, and 6 bases had no gene match. Germline loops: CDR1 ENHRY, CDR2 SYGVKD. CDR3 size: 15 residues.

This clone was counted once. The rearrangement links TRBV5-1 to TRBJ1-2; 7 nucleotides line up with TRBD1. After removal of 3 bases from V and 6 bases from J, the junction contained 5 bases not matched to a gene. The CDR3 runs 13 residues. Germline loops: CDR1 SGHRS, CDR2 YFSETQ. For the CDR3, the DNA is TGCGCCAGCAGCTCAGGAGGGGGCAATGGCTACACCTTC. Its translation is CASSSGGGNGYTF.

V and J are TRBV3-1 (or the pseudogene TRBV3-2) and TRBJ1-5; unclear D gene. This CDR3 contains 16 residues. Trimming removed 2 bases from V and 0 bases from J, with 11 bases in between. CDR1 LGHDT and CDR2 YNNKEL come from the germline V gene (reference sequence). The CDR3 reads CASSQSAAYSNQPQHF. For the CDR3, the DNA is TGTGCCAGCAGCCAATCCGCCGCCTATAGCAATCAGCCCCAGCATTTT.

This clone was seen a single time. The J gene is TRBJ1-2, the V gene TRBV27; D is ambiguous. CDR3 length equals 15 residues. Germline CDR1 and CDR2: MNHEY and SMNVEV (reference sequence). V was cut by 1 base and J by 3 bases, with 12 bases left in between. The CDR3 DNA reads as TGTGCCAGCAGTTTATTCGGCAGGTCTGACTATGGCTACACCTTC. Translation gives CASSLFGRSDYGYTF.

CDR3 sequence reads: CASSPTRNGTFGANVLTF. CDR3 bases: TGTGCCAGCAGCCCGACCCGAAATGGGACATTCGGGGCCAACGTCCTGACTTTC. The V and J genes are TRBV7-7 and TRBJ2-6, with D perhaps TRBD1 (6 bases). Germline V CDR1 and CDR2: SSHAT, FNYEAQ (reference sequence). Between the trimmed V and J ends, which lost 5 bases and 4 bases, there was a span of 21 bases. This CDR3 contains 18 residues.

The chain combines TRBV7-8 with TRBJ2-1; possibly TRBD1 for D (6 bases). This CDR3 is 16 amino acids long. Germline V gene data show CDR1 as SGHVS and CDR2 as FQNEAQ. V gave up 0 bases and J gave up 8 bases, with 17 bases separating them. CDR3 residues: CASSLAVVRGTDEQFF. The CDR3 DNA is TGTGCCAGCAGCTTAGCCGTTGTCAGGGGAACCGATGAGCAGTTCTTC.